This T cell receptor (beta chain) originates from a study of control samples from healthy donors and cancer patients. The protocol was immunoSEQ multiplex PCR, while the TCRdb copy is restricted to in-frame clones and leaves out a portion. This sample carries 100,000 to 150,000 clones, almost 95% of them seen once, and the ten largest clones take approximately 0.57%. The CDR3 is 14 amino acids. The J segment lost 8 bases and the V segment lost 1 base, leaving 3 bases of the junction unmatched. CDR1 and CDR2 from the germline V gene are MNHNS and SASEGT. Only one count was recorded for this clone. The same CDR3 also results from other DNA sequences found in this sample.

The chain employs TRBV6-1 and TRBJ1-2, with 11 bases lining up with TRBD1. This clonotype originated in a man of 80 years or more with head and neck cancer. Sample: PBMCs. CDR3: CASSEGTGGRGYTF. The CDR3 bases are TGTGCCAGCAGTGAAGGGACAGGGGGCCGAGGCTACACCTTC.